The 22 T cell receptor beta chains below were found in one sample sequenced in a study of blood T cell repertoires in COVID-19. Repertoires were generated with immunoSEQ multiplex PCR, while TCRdb's copy carries only in-frame clones and drops some. The table includes under 250,000 clones, around nine tenths detected once. Sequencing was done on a sample of peripheral blood. The receptors shown here come from a woman aged 60-75 years who had recovered from COVID-19.

This chain connects TRBV6-2 or TRBV6-3 to TRBJ1-5; 7 bases are shared with TRBD1. Germline trimming cut 0 bases from V and 8 bases from J; bases unmatched to any gene: 10. CDR1 and CDR2 (germline): MNHEY, SVGEGT. The CDR3 runs 16 residues. This CDR3 reads CASSYSQGRGLKPQHF. DNA for the CDR3: TGTGCCAGCAGTTACTCACAGGGAAGGGGGCTCAAGCCCCAGCATTTT.

The V call is TRBV4-1, the J call TRBJ1-1; D remains ambiguous. In germline, CDR1 is MGHRA, CDR2 YSYEKL. The V end was cut by 1 base, the J end by 7 bases, with 7 bases between. CDR3 size: 12 residues. The CDR3 DNA follows: TGCGCCAGCAGCCAAGCGTATAGTGAAGCTTTCTTT. Protein product: CASSQAYSEAFF.

This chain links TRBV6-5 with TRBJ1-1; possible D gene TRBD1, 5 bases. CDR1 is MNHEY and CDR2 is SVGAGI in the germline V gene. Deletions cut 4 bases from V and 2 bases from J, with 14 bases between. The CDR3 spans 15 residues. This CDR3 reads CASSSLTAVNTEAFF. In DNA form, the CDR3 reads TGTGCCAGCAGTTCGTTGACAGCCGTAAACACTGAAGCTTTCTTT.

This chain links TRBV6-2 or TRBV6-3 with TRBJ1-2, with no clear D. The V end lost 6 bases, the J end lost 4 bases, and 9 bases lay between the germline ends. Germline loops: CDR1 MNHEY, CDR2 SVGEGT. The CDR3 covers 12 residues. The CDR3 protein is CASSSEVYGYTF. The CDR3 nucleotides are TGTGCCAGCAGCTCGGAGGTCTATGGCTACACCTTC.

This clone was seen just once. V and J are TRBV3-1 (or the pseudogene TRBV3-2) and TRBJ2-7; 9 bases are shared with TRBD1. After removal of 0 bases from V and 4 bases from J, the junction contained 7 bases not matched to a gene. In germline, CDR1 is LGHDT, CDR2 YNNKEL (reference sequence). The CDR3 consists of 16 residues. The DNA of the CDR3 is TGTGCCAGCAGCCAAGACACCGGGACAGGGTATTACGAGCAGTACTTC. This encodes CASSQDTGTGYYEQYF.

The V and J genes are TRBV10-3 and TRBJ1-2, with D possibly matching TRBD1 (5 bases). The CDR3 extends over 14 amino acids. Germline loops: CDR1 ENHRY, CDR2 SYGVKD. V was clipped by 11 bases and J by 0 bases, with 16 bases between them. CDR3 nucleotide sequence: TGTGCCGTTCCCGCCAGGGAAGCTAACTATGGCTACACCTTC. Translated, it gives CAVPAREANYGYTF.

The gene calls are TRBV7-2 and TRBJ2-7; 7 bases align to TRBD2. This CDR3 is 14 amino acids long. The germline gives CDR1 SGHTA, CDR2 FQGNSA. The trim removed 2 bases at V and 3 bases at J, leaving 4 bases unmatched. CDR3 sequence: CASSLPGGIYEQYF. CDR3 DNA sequence: TGTGCCAGCAGCTTACCGGGGGGTATCTACGAGCAGTACTTC.

The J gene is TRBJ2-6, the V gene TRBV9, with 8 bases lining up with TRBD1. V gave up 4 bases and J gave up 12 bases; unmatched junction bases: 12. The CDR3 spans 15 residues. CDR1 is SGDLS, CDR2 YYNGEE, per germline. This CDR3 reads CASSRMTTGALVLTF. The CDR3 bases are TGTGCCAGCAGCCGAATGACGACAGGGGCGCTCGTCCTGACTTTC.

The chain employs TRBV27 and TRBJ2-6; tentatively, D is TRBD2 (5 bases). V was clipped by 6 bases and J by 4 bases, with 10 bases between them. The CDR3 has 14 residues. Per germline, CDR1 MNHEY and CDR2 SMNVEV (reference sequence). CDR3 sequence (DNA): TGTGCCAGCAGCTTCCGGGAAGGGGCCAACGTCCTGACTTTC. Its translation: CASSFREGANVLTF. Full variable domain (remainder filled in from reference TRBV27 and TRBJ2-6): EAQVTQNPRYLITVTGKKLTVTCSQNMNHEYMSWYRQDPGLGLRQIYYSMNVEVTDKGDVPEGYKVSRKEKRNFPLILESPSPNQTSLYFCASSFREGANVLTFGAGSRLTVL.

The gene calls are TRBV6-5 and TRBJ2-3; TRBD1 matches 8 bases. The CDR3 extends over 13 amino acids. The junction had 4 bases not matched to a gene; V was cut back by 5 bases and J by 6 bases. Germline CDR1 and CDR2: MNHEY and SVGAGI. Here the CDR3 reads CASSPYRGDTQYF. CDR3 DNA sequence: TGTGCCAGCAGTCCGTACAGGGGGGATACGCAGTATTTT.

The rearrangement uses TRBV11-2 and TRBJ1-1; D is ambiguous. The germline V and J ends were trimmed by 5 bases and 4 bases, with 11 bases remaining between them. The CDR3 has 13 residues. From germline, CDR1 is SGHAT and CDR2 FQNNGV. CDR3 sequence (DNA): TGTGCCAGCAGCCTTGAGGCGCTCACTGAAGCTTTCTTT. It specifies CASSLEALTEAFF.

The rearrangement joins TRBV11-2 to TRBJ1-4; 7 positions match TRBD1. The CDR3 is made up of 15 amino acids. The V and J ends lost 4 bases and 5 bases, in that order; junction bases with no gene match: 7. Germline lookup yields CDR1 SGHAT and CDR2 FQNNGV. DNA for the CDR3: TGTGCCAGCAGCTCCTGGGACAGCGGGAATGAAAAACTGTTTTTT. This gives the protein CASSSWDSGNEKLFF.

Remarks on this clone: This sample also contains other DNA sequences that code for the same CDR3. The rearrangement joins TRBV6-2 or TRBV6-3 to TRBJ2-7, with no clear D. Germline CDR1 reads MNHEY; CDR2 reads SVGEGT. There are 11 residues in the CDR3. V lost 4 bases and J lost 4, with 5 bases in between. For the CDR3, the DNA is TGTGCCAGCAGTTCCTATTACGAGCAGTACTTC. Its translation is CASSSYYEQYF.

This clone was detected only once. This sequence joins TRBV5-6 and TRBJ2-3; maybe TRBD1 (5 bases). The CDR3 has 18 amino acids. The ends were cut back, 0 bases at V and 6 bases at J, with 23 bases in the middle. Germline V lookup: CDR1 SGHDT, CDR2 YYEEEE. CDR3 coding DNA: TGTGCCAGCAGCTTGGAGTCTGTCCGGCAGGGCGAGAGGGATACGCAGTATTTT. It is translated as CASSLESVRQGERDTQYF.

This rearrangement joins TRBV3-1 (or the pseudogene TRBV3-2) to TRBJ2-5, with D uncertain. The CDR3 has 10 amino acids. Per the germline V gene, CDR1 is LGHDT and CDR2 is YNNKEL (reference sequence). V was cut by 5 bases and J by 6 bases, with 4 bases left in between. CDR3 loop: CASSGQTQYF. CDR3 coding DNA: TGTGCCAGCAGCGGGCAGACCCAGTACTTC.

The rearrangement links TRBV27 to TRBJ1-5; D is ambiguous. The germline V gene encodes CDR1 MNHEY and CDR2 SMNVEV (reference sequence). Trimming took off 3 bases at V and 5 bases at J, with 5 bases between the two ends. The CDR3 consists of 12 residues. DNA of the CDR3: TGTGCCAGCAGTTTCCGGGATCAGCCCCAGCATTTT. Its protein product is CASSFRDQPQHF.

The chain employs TRBV15 and TRBJ2-1; TRBD1 might be the D (5 bases). The V end lost 8 bases, the J end lost 3 bases, and 14 bases lay between the germline ends. This CDR3 has 14 amino acids. The germline V gene has CDR1 LNHNV and CDR2 YYDKDF (reference sequence). In DNA form, the CDR3 reads TGTGCCACCGGCCGGACATCTGTCTACAATGAGCAGTTCTTC. It translates to CATGRTSVYNEQFF.

The chain carries TRBV2 and TRBJ1-2; tentative D call: TRBD1 (5 bases). Trimming took off 3 bases at V and 4 bases at J, with 18 bases between the two ends. The germline gives CDR1 SNHLY, CDR2 FYNNEI. The CDR3 spans 16 residues. CDR3 nucleotides: TGTGCCAGCAGTGAGACGCGGCGGGAGACAGTCTATGGCTACACCTTC. This encodes CASSETRRETVYGYTF.

This clone has only a few counts. The V call is TRBV7-2, the J call TRBJ1-2, with D possibly matching TRBD1 (5 bases). The ends were cut back, 1 base at V and 5 bases at J, with 11 bases in the middle. The CDR3 consists of 14 residues. CDR1 is SGHTA, CDR2 FQGNSA, per germline. The CDR3 sequence is CASSLVRQGYGYTF. In DNA form, the CDR3 reads TGTGCCAGCAGCTTAGTACGGCAGGGATATGGCTACACCTTC.

The chain carries TRBV6-4 and TRBJ2-1; D is unresolved. V was pared by 3 bases and J by 9 bases, with 15 bases between. CDR1 MRHNA and CDR2 SNTAGT come from the germline V gene. This CDR3 spans 14 amino acids. CDR3 loop: CASSEETSIGEQFF. The CDR3 region has the DNA TGTGCCAGCAGTGAAGAGACTTCCATTGGTGAGCAGTTCTTC.

This clone has only one observation. The rearrangement uses TRBV6-5 and TRBJ2-1; D might be TRBD2 (6 bases). CDR3 length: 16 amino acids. In germline, CDR1 is MNHEY, CDR2 SVGAGI. The V end lost 2 bases, the J end lost 2 bases, and 13 bases lay between the germline ends. For the CDR3, the DNA is TGTGCCAGCAGTTACGAACCCACGGGGGCCTACAATGAGCAGTTCTTC. Its translation: CASSYEPTGAYNEQFF.

V gene TRBV28 combines with J gene TRBJ1-2; D gene unclear. V lost 3 bases and J 6 bases, leaving 8 bases between the germline ends. The CDR3 totals 12 residues. CDR1 is MDHEN and CDR2 is SYDVKM in the germline V gene. The CDR3 DNA reads TGTGCCAGCAGTTTTCCGGGAAATGGCTACACCTTC. Translated, it gives CASSFPGNGYTF.